The 18 T cell receptor beta chains given below trace back to one sample, sequenced in a study of T cell changes during pregnancy in multiple sclerosis. The repertoire was sequenced with immunoSEQ multiplex PCR; TCRdb's copy has only in-frame clones and lacks some. This sample has 40,000 to 55,000 clones; roughly 89% occur once, and the top ten carry approximately 0.5%. The sample consisted of CD4+ T cells from peripheral blood mononuclear cells, taken in the first trimester of pregnancy. The receptor set was obtained from a female donor with multiple sclerosis, enrolled in a pregnancy study.

The chain links TRBV28 to TRBJ1-2; 12 positions agree with TRBD1. This CDR3 is 16 amino acids long. Losses at the gene ends were 8 bases for V and 7 bases for J; bases not matched to a gene: 14. Germline V gene sequence: CDR1 MDHEN, CDR2 SYDVKM. The DNA of the CDR3 is TGTGCCAGCTGGGGGTGGGGACAGGGGGCGCCGAGTGGCTACACCTTC. Translating gives CASWGWGQGAPSGYTF.

The chain carries TRBV28 and TRBJ1-2, with 7 bases identical to TRBD1. V lost 5 bases to trimming and J lost 8 bases; unmatched junction nucleotides: 11. This CDR3 is 14 amino acids long. CDR1 is MDHEN, CDR2 SYDVKM, per germline. CDR3 residues: CASSTRGGAPGYTF. The CDR3 DNA reads as TGTGCCAGCAGTACACGAGGGGGCGCCCCGGGCTACACCTTC.

The chain carries TRBV7-8 and TRBJ1-2; unclear D gene. The ends were cut back, 1 base at V and 2 bases at J, with 5 bases in the middle. The CDR3 length is 13 residues. Germline-derived CDR1 and CDR2 are SGHVS and FQNEAQ. In DNA, the CDR3 is TGTGCCAGCAGCTTAGGAGAGAACTATGGCTACACCTTC. Translating it yields CASSLGENYGYTF.

The chain employs TRBV6-1 and TRBJ1-3, with D uncertain. V gave up 2 bases and J gave up 0 bases, with 11 bases separating them. Germline CDR1 MNHNS, CDR2 SASEGT. This CDR3 has 16 amino acids. The CDR3 loop is CASSENVVLSGNTIYF. CDR3 in DNA: TGTGCCAGCAGTGAAAATGTGGTACTCTCTGGAAACACCATATATTTT.

This chain joins TRBV5-1 and TRBJ2-1; D is perhaps TRBD1 (5 bases). CDR3 length: 15 residues. V was pared by 2 bases and J by 2 bases, with 11 bases between. Germline CDR1 and CDR2: SGHRS and YFSETQ. The CDR3 nucleotides are TGCGCCAGCAGCTTCCAGGGCCGTACCTACAATGAGCAGTTCTTC. Protein sequence: CASSFQGRTYNEQFF.

This clone has just a few counts. V usage is TRBV7-6 and J usage is TRBJ1-4; tentatively, D is TRBD1 (6 bases). The CDR3 consists of 14 residues. The germline V gene encodes CDR1 SGHVS and CDR2 FNYEAQ. V lost 4 bases and J 8 bases, leaving 14 bases between the germline ends. The CDR3 region is CASSSGVKGEKLFF. The DNA for the CDR3 is TGTGCCAGCAGCTCAGGGGTGAAGGGCGAAAAACTGTTTTTT. The full variable domain, rest sourced from reference TRBV7-6 and TRBJ1-4, is GAGVSQSPRYKVTKRGQDVALRCDPISGHVSLYWYRQALGQGPEFLTYFNYEAQQDKSGLPNDRFSAERPEGSISTLTIQRTEQRDSAMYRCASSSGVKGEKLFFGSGTQLSVL.

This clone was recorded only once. The rearrangement links TRBV19 to TRBJ1-2, with 8 bases fitting TRBD1. The CDR3 has 15 amino acids. V lost 5 bases to trimming and J lost 5 bases; unmatched junction nucleotides: 10. The V gene's germline CDR1 is LNHDA and CDR2 SQIVND (reference sequence). The CDR3 loop is CASSGPGQAQYGYTF. The CDR3 DNA reads TGTGCCAGTAGTGGACCGGGACAGGCGCAATATGGCTACACCTTC.

This chain connects TRBV2 to TRBJ1-2, with TRBD1 matching 9 bases. The CDR3 length is 17 residues. Germline V gene lookup returns CDR1 SNHLY and CDR2 FYNNEI. V lost 0 bases and J lost 8; bases outside the gene matches: 13. In nucleotides, the CDR3 is TGTGCCAGCAGTGAAGCCAAATACAGGGGGCGCGTACAGGGCTACACCTTC. Translating it yields CASSEAKYRGRVQGYTF. Drawing the rest from reference TRBV2 and TRBJ1-2, the complete variable domain is EPEVTQTPSHQVTQMGQEVILRCVPISNHLYFYWYRQILGQKVEFLVSFYNNEISEKSEIFDDQFSVERPDGSNFTLKIRSTKLEDSAMYFCASSEAKYRGRVQGYTFGSGTRLTVV.

The chain employs TRBV27 and TRBJ1-2; D uncertain. Germline V CDR1 and CDR2: MNHEY, SMNVEV (reference sequence). The V and J ends lost 4 bases and 3 bases respectively, with 9 bases between them. The CDR3 has 13 amino acids. CDR3 amino acids: CASSSNSYYGYTF. In DNA form, the CDR3 reads TGTGCCAGCAGTTCTAACAGCTACTATGGCTACACCTTC.

The chain couples TRBV5-5 to TRBJ2-2, with 7 bases matching TRBD2. Germline CDR1 SGHKS, CDR2 YYEKEE (reference sequence). After removal of 4 bases from V and 4 bases from J, the junction contained 7 bases not matched to a gene. The CDR3 totals 15 residues. The CDR3, as DNA: TGTGCCAGCAGCCGGGGGGTTTTCAGCACCGGGGAGCTGTTTTTT. Residues: CASSRGVFSTGELFF.

The chain is built from TRBV5-1 and TRBJ2-5; 10 bases fit TRBD2. V gave up 0 bases and J gave up 1 base; unmatched junction bases: 0. The V gene's germline CDR1 is SGHRS and CDR2 YFSETQ. CDR3 length: 15 amino acids. The CDR3 region has the DNA TGCGCCAGCAGCTTGGTAGCGGGAGGCCAAGAGACCCAGTACTTC. It is translated as CASSLVAGGQETQYF. Full variable domain (rest looked up from reference TRBV5-1 and TRBJ2-5): KAGVTQTPRYLIKTRGQQVTLSCSPISGHRSVSWYQQTPGQGLQFLFEYFSETQRNKGNFPGRFSGRQFSNSRSEMNVSTLELGDSALYLCASSLVAGGQETQYFGPGTRLLVL.

This chain connects TRBV28 to TRBJ2-3; 7 nucleotides agree with TRBD2. Germline V lookup: CDR1 MDHEN, CDR2 SYDVKM. The CDR3 is made up of 15 amino acids. V was clipped by 11 bases and J by 1 base; unmatched bases: 12. CDR3 in DNA: TGTGCCGGCTCGGGCCTGGCGGGAGGCACAGATACGCAGTATTTT. It translates to CAGSGLAGGTDTQYF. Together with reference TRBV28 and TRBJ2-3, the CDR3 gives the full variable domain: DVKVTQSSRYLVKRTGEKVFLECVQDMDHENMFWYRQDPGLGLRLIYFSYDVKMKEKGDIPEGYSVSREKKERFSLILESASTNQTSMYLCAGSGLAGGTDTQYFGPGTRLTVL.

This sequence joins TRBV30 and TRBJ2-7, with TRBD2 identical over 7 bases. V shed 0 bases and J 2 bases; nucleotides not matched to a gene: 7. The CDR3 contains 15 residues. CDR1 is GTSNPN and CDR2 is SVGIG in the germline V gene (reference sequence). In nucleotides, the CDR3 is TGTGCCTGGAGTGTGGGACCCGGGGGGACCTACGAGCAGTACTTC. Its protein is CAWSVGPGGTYEQYF.

This rearrangement joins TRBV7-9 to TRBJ2-7; D may be TRBD2 (5 bases). Germline-derived CDR1 and CDR2 are SEHNR and FQNEAQ (reference sequence). CDR3 length equals 12 residues. The V end lost 5 bases, the J end lost 2 bases, and 7 bases lay between the germline ends. The CDR3 DNA follows: TGTGCCAGCAGCCCGGGAACCTACGAGCAGTACTTC. Residues: CASSPGTYEQYF.

J is TRBJ1-2 and V is TRBV5-1, with 10 positions matching TRBD1. The CDR3 sequence is 16 residues long. With 0 bases clipped from V and 5 bases from J, the junction kept 7 bases outside the gene matches. Per germline, CDR1 SGHRS and CDR2 YFSETQ. Written as DNA, the CDR3 is TGCGCCAGCAGCTTGGTAGCGGACAGGGGGGGATATGGCTACACCTTC. Protein: CASSLVADRGGYGYTF.

This chain uses TRBV30 with TRBJ1-4; TRBD1 matches at 9 bases. The CDR3 length is 13 residues. CDR1 is GTSNPN, CDR2 SVGIG, per germline (reference sequence). Unmatched junction bases numbered 6, after V lost 8 bases and J lost 5 bases. The DNA for the CDR3 is TGTGCCCGGACAGGGGCTTCAAATGAAAAACTGTTTTTT. It yields the protein CARTGASNEKLFF. Combining the CDR3 with reference TRBV30 and TRBJ1-4 gives the whole variable domain SQTIHQWPATLVQPVGSPLSLECTVEGTSNPNLYWYRQAAGRGLQLLFYSVGIGQISSEVPQNLSASRPQDRQFILSSKKLLLSDSGFYLCARTGASNEKLFFGSGTQLSVL.

This clone was recorded once. The chain couples TRBV6-5 to TRBJ2-7, with a weak D call TRBD1 (5 bases). In germline, CDR1 is MNHEY, CDR2 SVGAGI. The CDR3 spans 15 residues. Trimming stripped 8 bases from V and 1 base from J, with 18 bases between. In DNA form, the CDR3 reads TGTGCCAGCGGTAGGCAGGGTTCGGTTTCCTACGAGCAGTACTTC. Translated: CASGRQGSVSYEQYF.

The chain is built from TRBV5-6 and TRBJ2-2; 11 bases agree with TRBD1. CDR1 SGHDT and CDR2 YYEEEE come from the germline V gene. Losses at the gene ends were 0 bases for V and 5 bases for J; bases not matched to a gene: 9. This CDR3 has 18 amino acids. The CDR3 DNA is TGTGCCAGCAGCTTGGGACCGCCGGGACAGGGGGTTACCGGGGAGCTGTTTTTT. Protein sequence: CASSLGPPGQGVTGELFF.